These 21 T cell receptor beta chains share one sample of origin, sequenced in a study of Tregs in tolerant kidney transplant recipients. This table comes from immunoSEQ multiplex PCR, and its TCRdb copy is limited to in-frame clones, with some not included. The specimen's table records roughly 5,300 clones. Recipients received nonmyeloablative bone marrow transplants from related graft donors, with transient mixed chimerism. The sample consisted of CD4+ T cells from blood (PBMCs), taken around 15 months after the transplant. These receptors all come from a human patient who received a combined kidney and bone marrow transplant. Some T cells may have originated in the graft donor.

Comment on this clone: Coverage ceases 3 residues before the CDR3 finishes, and the germline J gene fills in the end. J is TRBJ2-1 and V is TRBV20-1, with TRBD2 matching 9 bases. CDR1 and CDR2 from the germline V gene are DFQATT and SNEGSKA (reference sequence). This CDR3 has 15 amino acids. V gave up 4 bases and J gave up 8 bases; unmatched junction bases: 12. The CDR3 DNA, read in part, is TGCAGTGCTAACCCGGGCAGCGGGAGGTCCCATGAG. This translates into CSANPGSGRSHE. The full CDR3 protein reads CSANPGSGRSHEQFF.

Its frequency marks this clone as medium-sized. The read ends 3 residues before the CDR3 terminus; that terminus is restored from the germline J gene. This chain connects TRBV20-1 to TRBJ1-4, with unresolved D. Trimming took 3 bases from V and 3 from J, leaving 11 bases between them. CDR1 DFQATT and CDR2 SNEGSKA come from the germline V gene (reference sequence). The CDR3 is made up of 14 amino acids. The CDR3 protein is CSARVGLANEKLFF. The CDR3 bases that were read are TGCAGTGCTAGGGTAGGGTTGGCTAATGAAAAA.

With respect to this clone: The read halts 3 residues ahead of the CDR3 end, with the missing end drawn from the germline J gene. The chain couples TRBV11-1 to TRBJ2-3, with D unclear. This CDR3 has 10 amino acids. Germline V gene sequence: CDR1 SGHAT, CDR2 FQDESV (reference sequence). The covered CDR3 bases are TGTGCCAGCAGCCCCCCATCG. Translating gives CASSPPS. The CDR3 in full is CASSPPSQYF. The entire variable domain, with the rest obtained from reference TRBV11-1 and TRBJ2-3, is as follows: EAEVAQSPRYKITEKSQAVAFWCDPISGHATLYWYRQILGQGPELLVQFQDESVVDDSQLPKDRFSAERLKGVDSTLKIQPAELGDSAMYLCASSPPSQYFGPGTRLTVL.

Its frequency marks this clone as medium-sized. The read gets to within 3 residues of the CDR3 end, and the germline J gene fills in the rest. The genes are TRBV30 and TRBJ1-4; possible D gene TRBD1, 5 bases. Germline V lookup: CDR1 GTSNPN, CDR2 SVGIG (reference sequence). V was pared by 5 bases and J by 0 bases, with 10 bases between. The CDR3 is made up of 14 amino acids. CDR3 sequence: CAWGDFATNEKLFF. CDR3 DNA (partial): TGTGCCTGGGGGGACTTTGCAACTAATGAAAAA.

About this clone: The read is 3 residues too short to cover the CDR3 end, so that end is filled in from the germline J gene. The sample contains more than one DNA sequence encoding this CDR3. This rearrangement joins TRBV18 to TRBJ1-5, with TRBD1 matching 9 bases. The CDR3 has 15 amino acids. V lost 3 bases and J lost 2; bases outside the gene matches: 2. The germline V gene encodes CDR1 KGHSH and CDR2 LQKENI. The CDR3 reads CASSPDRGGNQPQHF. CDR3 DNA, as far as it was read: TGTGCCAGCTCACCGGACAGGGGTGGCAATCAGCCC.

On this clone itself: The read ends 3 residues shy of where the CDR3 ends; the end is completed using the germline J gene. The chain is built from TRBV19 and TRBJ2-7; 9 bases map to TRBD2. This CDR3 is 16 amino acids long. CDR1 is LNHDA and CDR2 is SQIVND in the germline V gene (reference sequence). V shed 8 bases and J 5 bases; nucleotides not matched to a gene: 16. The CDR3 DNA, read in part, is TGTGCCAGTCAATTCGCCGGGACTAGCAACATCCACGAG. Amino acids: CASQFAGTSNIHE. The whole CDR3 protein is CASQFAGTSNIHEQYF. The variable domain in full, completed from reference TRBV19 and TRBJ2-7, reads DGGITQSPKYLFRKEGQNVTLSCEQNLNHDAMYWYRQDPGQGLRLIYYSQIVNDFQKGDIAEGYSVSREKKESFPLTVTSAQKNPTAFYLCASQFAGTSNIHEQYFGPGTRLTVT.

Concerning this clone itself: The read terminates 3 residues before the CDR3 end, so the remaining end is supplied by the germline J gene. V gene TRBV7-9 combines with J gene TRBJ1-2; D is perhaps TRBD1 (5 bases). CDR1 is SEHNR and CDR2 is FQNEAQ in the germline V gene (reference sequence). This CDR3 region has 15 residues. The covered CDR3 bases are TGTGCCAGCAGCCGGCGGGGCGGGGAAGCTATGGGC. The encoded protein is CASSRRGGEAMG. The CDR3 reads in full as CASSRRGGEAMGYTF. Supplemented by reference TRBV7-9 and TRBJ1-2, the full variable domain reads DTGVSQNPRHKITKRGQNVTFRCDPISEHNRLYWYRQTLGQGPEFLTYFQNEAQLEKSRLLSDRFSAERPKGSFSTLEIQRTEQGDSAMYLCASSRRGGEAMGYTFGSGTRLTVV.

About this clone: The DNA ends 3 residues before the CDR3 does, and the rest of the CDR3 is filled in from the germline J gene. This sequence joins TRBV7-6 and TRBJ1-6; perhaps TRBD1 as D (6 bases). Trimming left V 5 bases short and J 7 bases short, with 18 bases between. CDR3 length: 16 residues. From germline, CDR1 is SGHVS and CDR2 FNYEAQ. The CDR3 spells CASSPLPRGTNSPLHF. CDR3 bases read: TGTGCCAGCAGCCCCTTGCCCAGGGGAACGAATTCACCC.

Judged by frequency, this clone is medium-sized. The sequenced fragment ends 3 residues before the CDR3 boundary, so the rest is inferred from the germline J gene. V gene TRBV5-1 combines with J gene TRBJ1-6; D not resolved. The CDR3 is 17 residues long. Germline values: CDR1 SGHRS, CDR2 YFSETQ. Trimming took 2 bases from V and 8 from J, leaving 20 bases between them. The CDR3 loop is CASSLMLSGLEDSPLHF. The part of the CDR3 DNA that was read is TGCGCCAGCAGCTTAATGTTGAGTGGCCTTGAGGATTCACCC.

In the case of this clone: The read falls 3 residues short of the CDR3 end, and the missing part is taken from the germline J gene. In the same sample, other DNA sequences code for this CDR3. The J gene is TRBJ1-1, the V gene TRBV5-1; possibly TRBD1 for D (6 bases). Germline assignment: CDR1 SGHRS and CDR2 YFSETQ. V dropped 4 bases and J dropped 2 bases, with 12 bases sitting between them. The CDR3 spans 14 residues. Partial CDR3 DNA: TGCGCCAGCAGCCGTAGGACAGCAAACACTGAA. Translating gives CASSRRTANTE. The whole CDR3 is CASSRRTANTEAFF.

Details on this clone: Read sequence stops 3 residues before the CDR3 end, and the germline J gene provides the missing end. V usage is TRBV20-1 and J usage is TRBJ2-7, with D possibly matching TRBD1 (6 bases). The CDR3 covers 14 residues. CDR1 is DFQATT and CDR2 is SNEGSKA in the germline V gene (reference sequence). The V and J ends lost 5 bases and 6 bases respectively, with 20 bases between them. The covered CDR3 bases are TGCAGTGCTCCCACGACCAACAGGGCCATCGAG. Translation gives CSAPTTNRAIE. The whole CDR3 reads CSAPTTNRAIEQYF.

Its frequency marks this clone as medium-sized. The read terminates 3 residues ahead of where the CDR3 ends, so the germline J gene completes it. This chain connects TRBV6-1 to TRBJ1-4, with D possibly being TRBD1 (5 bases). CDR3 size: 15 residues. Trimming took off 3 bases at V and 0 bases at J, with 8 bases between the two ends. CDR1 MNHNS and CDR2 SASEGT come from the germline V gene. The CDR3: CASSDRASTNEKLFF. The DNA read from the CDR3 is TGTGCCAGCAGTGACAGGGCCTCAACTAATGAAAAA.

The CDR3 here is CSARGFGGFTNTDTQYF. CDR3 DNA (partial): TGCAGTGCTAGGGGGTTTGGGGGCTTTACGAACACAGATACG. The chain joins TRBV20-1 to TRBJ2-3, with D possibly TRBD1 on 6 matching bases. Sequencing ends 3 residues short of the CDR3 end; the germline J gene provides the rest. The V end was cut by 3 bases, the J end by 2 bases, with 21 bases between. Germline CDR1 and CDR2: DFQATT and SNEGSKA (reference sequence). The CDR3 runs 17 residues.

Comments on this clone: The sequence runs out 3 residues before the end of the CDR3; the remainder is reconstructed from the germline J gene. V is TRBV2 and J is TRBJ1-5; 11 bases match TRBD1. With V trimmed by 6 bases and J by 7 bases, 17 bases remained unmatched. This CDR3 is built from 18 residues. Germline CDR1 SNHLY, CDR2 FYNNEI. This chain's CDR3 is CASRGWTGGRKTGQPQHF. The DNA read from the CDR3 is TGTGCCAGCAGGGGATGGACAGGGGGCCGGAAAACAGGGCAGCCC.

On this clone itself: One end of the junction fails to match germline, which may point to a read error. From the germline J gene comes the end of the CDR3, since the read stops 3 residues before it. The sample contains more than one DNA sequence encoding this CDR3. The V gene is TRBV6-2 or TRBV6-3, the J gene TRBJ2-5; 13 nucleotides match TRBD2. The germline V gene encodes CDR1 MNHEY and CDR2 SVGEGT. The CDR3 covers 14 residues. Incomplete CDR3 DNA: TGCGCCAGCAGGGGACTAGCGGGACAAGAGACC. As protein: CASRGLAGQET. The entire CDR3 reads CASRGLAGQETQYF.

With regard to this clone: The read comes to an end 3 residues before the CDR3 does, leaving the germline J gene to fill in the end. The rearrangement uses TRBV7-9 and TRBJ2-7; 8 nucleotides match TRBD1. CDR3 length: 14 residues. CDR1 is SEHNR, CDR2 FQNEAQ, per germline (reference sequence). V lost 6 bases to trimming and J lost 4 bases; unmatched junction nucleotides: 8. Partial CDR3 DNA: TGTGCCAGCAGTGGCGGGGACAGGTGGTACGAG. It specifies CASSGGDRWYE. The CDR3 reads in full as CASSGGDRWYEQYF. The full variable domain, rest sourced from reference TRBV7-9 and TRBJ2-7, is DTGVSQNPRHKITKRGQNVTFRCDPISEHNRLYWYRQTLGQGPEFLTYFQNEAQLEKSRLLSDRFSAERPKGSFSTLEIQRTEQGDSAMYLCASSGGDRWYEQYFGPGTRLTVT.

In the case of this clone: The CDR3 end lies 3 residues beyond the end of the read and is filled in from the germline J gene. The rearrangement uses TRBV2 and TRBJ2-1; TRBD1 might be the D (5 bases). V was pared by 7 bases and J by 5 bases, with 12 bases between. The CDR3 has 13 residues. In germline, CDR1 is SNHLY, CDR2 FYNNEI. The CDR3 bases that were read are TGTGCCAGCAAGCCAGGGCGAGACAATGAG. It translates to CASKPGRDNE. The full CDR3 reads CASKPGRDNEQFF.

On this clone itself: Sequence at one end of the junction differs from germline and may be a read error. The read falls 3 residues short of the CDR3 end, and the missing part is taken from the germline J gene. The sample holds other DNA sequences that translate to the same CDR3. The chain uses TRBV5-1 and TRBJ1-1, with a tentative D call TRBD1 (6 bases). CDR1 and CDR2 (germline): SGHRS, YFSETQ. This CDR3 has 13 residues. CDR3 DNA, as far as it was read: TGCGCCAGCAGCTTGACAGGGTACACTGAG. Residues: CASSLTGYTE. The CDR3, in full, reads CASSLTGYTEAFF.

Points on this clone: The missing CDR3 end, 3 residues past where the read stops, is filled in from the germline J gene. The gene calls are TRBV5-5 and TRBJ1-2; perhaps TRBD1 as D (5 bases). Germline V gene lookup returns CDR1 SGHKS and CDR2 YYEKEE (reference sequence). The CDR3 sequence is 11 residues long. CDR3 sequence reads: CASSLTGNYTF. Incomplete CDR3 DNA: TGTGCCAGCAGCTTGACAGGAAAC.

Incomplete CDR3 DNA: TGTGCCAGCACCAGCGGCGAGACC. Translated: CASTSGET. The complete CDR3 sequence is CASTSGETQYF. V and J are TRBV6-2 or TRBV6-3 and TRBJ2-5, with D possibly being TRBD2 (5 bases). The CDR3 end is not reached by the read, which stops 3 residues before it; the germline J gene fills it in. CDR1 is MNHEY and CDR2 is SVGEGT in the germline V gene. V lost 7 bases and J lost 5, with 8 bases in between. The CDR3 runs to 11 residues.

This clone is identified as medium-sized from frequency. The read is 3 residues too short to cover the CDR3 end, so that end is filled in from the germline J gene. Other DNA sequences of this sample code for an identical CDR3. This chain links TRBV5-1 with TRBJ1-1; a weak D match, TRBD1 (5 bases). V dropped 1 base and J dropped 3 bases, with 7 bases sitting between them. The CDR3 runs to 13 residues. Germline CDR1 reads SGHRS; CDR2 reads YFSETQ. The sequenced CDR3 bases are TGCGCCAGCAGCTTGACAGGTTACACTGAA. Protein: CASSLTGYTE. The full CDR3 protein is CASSLTGYTEAFF. The full variable domain, with the rest looked up from reference TRBV5-1 and TRBJ1-1, is KAGVTQTPRYLIKTRGQQVTLSCSPISGHRSVSWYQQTPGQGLQFLFEYFSETQRNKGNFPGRFSGRQFSNSRSEMNVSTLELGDSALYLCASSLTGYTEAFFGQGTRLTVV.